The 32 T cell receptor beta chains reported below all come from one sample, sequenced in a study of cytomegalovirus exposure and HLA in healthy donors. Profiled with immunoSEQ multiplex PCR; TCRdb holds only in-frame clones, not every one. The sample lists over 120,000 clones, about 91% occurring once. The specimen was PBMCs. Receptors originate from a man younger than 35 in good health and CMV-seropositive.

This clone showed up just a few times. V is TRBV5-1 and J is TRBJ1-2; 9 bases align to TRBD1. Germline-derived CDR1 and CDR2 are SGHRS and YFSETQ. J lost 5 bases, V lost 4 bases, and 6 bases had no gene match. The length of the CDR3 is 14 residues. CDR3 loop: CASSIGTGTYGYTF. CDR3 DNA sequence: TGCGCCAGCAGCATAGGGACAGGGACGTATGGCTACACCTTC.

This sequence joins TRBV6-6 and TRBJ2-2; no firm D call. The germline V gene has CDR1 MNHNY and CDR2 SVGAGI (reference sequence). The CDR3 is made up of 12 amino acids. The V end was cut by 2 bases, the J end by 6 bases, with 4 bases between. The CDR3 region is CASSYGPGELFF. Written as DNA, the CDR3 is TGTGCCAGCAGTTACGGGCCCGGGGAGCTGTTTTTT.

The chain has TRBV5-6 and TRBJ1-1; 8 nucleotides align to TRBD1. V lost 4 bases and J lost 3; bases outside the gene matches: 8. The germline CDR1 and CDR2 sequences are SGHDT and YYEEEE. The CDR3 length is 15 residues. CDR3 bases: TGTGCCAGCAGCATCAAGGACAGGGCCCACACTGAAGCTTTCTTT. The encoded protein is CASSIKDRAHTEAFF.

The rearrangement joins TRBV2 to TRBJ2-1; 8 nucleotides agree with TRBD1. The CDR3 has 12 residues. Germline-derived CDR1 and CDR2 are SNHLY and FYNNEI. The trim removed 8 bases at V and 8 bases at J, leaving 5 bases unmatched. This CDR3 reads CASRPQGDEQFF. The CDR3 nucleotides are TGTGCCAGCCGCCCACAGGGGGATGAGCAGTTCTTC.

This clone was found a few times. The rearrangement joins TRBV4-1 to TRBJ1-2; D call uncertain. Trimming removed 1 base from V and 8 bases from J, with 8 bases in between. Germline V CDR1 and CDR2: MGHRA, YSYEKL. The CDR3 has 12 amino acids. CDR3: CASSQVSEGYTF. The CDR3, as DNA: TGCGCCAGCAGCCAAGTATCAGAAGGCTACACCTTC.

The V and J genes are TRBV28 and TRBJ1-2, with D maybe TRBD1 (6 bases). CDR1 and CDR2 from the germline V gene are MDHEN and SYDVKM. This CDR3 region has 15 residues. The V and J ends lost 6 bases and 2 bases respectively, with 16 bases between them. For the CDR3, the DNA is TGTGCCAGCAGGGACGCCTCGACAGGAAACTATGGCTACACCTTC. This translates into CASRDASTGNYGYTF.

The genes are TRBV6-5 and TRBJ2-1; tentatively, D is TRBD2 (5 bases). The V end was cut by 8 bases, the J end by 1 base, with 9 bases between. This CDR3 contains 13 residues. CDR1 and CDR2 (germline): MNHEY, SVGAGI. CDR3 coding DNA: TGTGCCAGCTGGACGGGATCCTACAATGAGCAGTTCTTC. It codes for CASWTGSYNEQFF.

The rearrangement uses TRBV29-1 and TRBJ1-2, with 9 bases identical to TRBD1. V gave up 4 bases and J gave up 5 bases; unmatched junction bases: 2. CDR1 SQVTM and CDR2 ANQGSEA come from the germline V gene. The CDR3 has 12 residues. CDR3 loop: CSVAGTGYGYTF. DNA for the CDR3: TGCAGCGTTGCCGGGACAGGGTATGGCTACACCTTC.

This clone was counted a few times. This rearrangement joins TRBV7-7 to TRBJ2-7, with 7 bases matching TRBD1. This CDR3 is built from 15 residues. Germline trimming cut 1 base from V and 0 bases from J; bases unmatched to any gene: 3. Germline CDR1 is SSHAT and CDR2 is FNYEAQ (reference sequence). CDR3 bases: TGTGCCAGCAGCTTAGGGACAGGTAACTCCTACGAGCAGTACTTC. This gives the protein CASSLGTGNSYEQYF. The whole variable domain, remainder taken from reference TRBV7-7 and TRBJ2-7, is GAGVSQSPRYKVTKRGQDVTLRCDPISSHATLYWYQQALGQGPEFLTYFNYEAQPDKSGLPSDRFSAERPEGSISTLTIQRTEQRDSAMYRCASSLGTGNSYEQYFGPGTRLTVT.

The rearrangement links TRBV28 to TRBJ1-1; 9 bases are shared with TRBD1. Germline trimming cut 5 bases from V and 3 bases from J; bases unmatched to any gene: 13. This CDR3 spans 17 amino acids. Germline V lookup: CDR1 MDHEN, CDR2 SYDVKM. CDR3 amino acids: CASSPRATGGRDTEAFF. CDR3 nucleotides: TGTGCCAGCAGTCCACGGGCTACAGGGGGCCGGGACACTGAAGCTTTCTTT.

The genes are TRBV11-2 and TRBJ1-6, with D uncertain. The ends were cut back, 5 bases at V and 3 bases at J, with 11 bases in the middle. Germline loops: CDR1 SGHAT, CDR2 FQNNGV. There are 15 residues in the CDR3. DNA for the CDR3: TGTGCCAGCAGCCTGCAGGAGGTCTATAATTCACCCCTCCACTTT. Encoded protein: CASSLQEVYNSPLHF.

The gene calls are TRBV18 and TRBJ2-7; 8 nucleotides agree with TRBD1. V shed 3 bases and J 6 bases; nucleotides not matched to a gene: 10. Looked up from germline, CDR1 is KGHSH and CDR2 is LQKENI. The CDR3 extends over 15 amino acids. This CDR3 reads CASSPAGQGAGEQYF. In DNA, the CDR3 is TGTGCCAGCTCACCGGCGGGGCAGGGGGCTGGCGAGCAGTACTTC.

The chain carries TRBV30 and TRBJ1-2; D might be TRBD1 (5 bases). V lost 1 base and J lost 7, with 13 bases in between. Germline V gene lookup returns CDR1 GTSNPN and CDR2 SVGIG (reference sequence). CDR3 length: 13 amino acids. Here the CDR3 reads CAWSGHSRGGYTF. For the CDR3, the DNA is TGTGCCTGGAGTGGACACTCAAGGGGTGGCTACACCTTC.

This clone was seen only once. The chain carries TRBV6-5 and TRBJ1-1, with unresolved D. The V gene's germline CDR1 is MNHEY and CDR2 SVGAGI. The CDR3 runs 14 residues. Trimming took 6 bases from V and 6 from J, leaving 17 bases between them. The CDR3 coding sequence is TGTGCCAGCAGACGACCGAATTTTGAGGCTGAAGCTTTCTTT. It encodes CASRRPNFEAEAFF.

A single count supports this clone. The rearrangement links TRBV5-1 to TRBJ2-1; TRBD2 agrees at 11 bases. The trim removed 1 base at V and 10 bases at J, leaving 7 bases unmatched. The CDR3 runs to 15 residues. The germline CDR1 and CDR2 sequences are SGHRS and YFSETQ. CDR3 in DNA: TGCGCCAGCAGCTTGTTGGCTAGCGGGGGGCAAGAGCAGTTCTTC. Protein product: CASSLLASGGQEQFF.

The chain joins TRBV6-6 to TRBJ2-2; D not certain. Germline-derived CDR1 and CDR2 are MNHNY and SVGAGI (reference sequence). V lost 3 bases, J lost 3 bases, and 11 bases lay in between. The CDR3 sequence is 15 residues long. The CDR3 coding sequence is TGTGCCAGCAGTTATCGTCAGGTAGACACCGGGGAGCTGTTTTTT. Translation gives CASSYRQVDTGELFF.

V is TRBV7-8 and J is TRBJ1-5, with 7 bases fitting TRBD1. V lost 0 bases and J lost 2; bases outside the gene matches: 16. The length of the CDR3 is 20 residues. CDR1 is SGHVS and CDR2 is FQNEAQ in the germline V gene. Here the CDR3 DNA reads TGTGCCAGCAGCTTAGCTCCTCGGACAGGCCCTGCGGGCGGCAATCAGCCCCAGCATTTT. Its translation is CASSLAPRTGPAGGNQPQHF.

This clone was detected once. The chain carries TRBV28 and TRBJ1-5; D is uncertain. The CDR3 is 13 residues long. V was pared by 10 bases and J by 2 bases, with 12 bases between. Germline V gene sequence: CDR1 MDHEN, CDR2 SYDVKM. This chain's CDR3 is CATTRRGNQPQHF. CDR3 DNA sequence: TGTGCCACCACGAGGAGGGGCAATCAGCCCCAGCATTTT. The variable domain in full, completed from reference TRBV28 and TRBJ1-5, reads DVKVTQSSRYLVKRTGEKVFLECVQDMDHENMFWYRQDPGLGLRLIYFSYDVKMKEKGDIPEGYSVSREKKERFSLILESASTNQTSMYLCATTRRGNQPQHFGDGTRLSIL.

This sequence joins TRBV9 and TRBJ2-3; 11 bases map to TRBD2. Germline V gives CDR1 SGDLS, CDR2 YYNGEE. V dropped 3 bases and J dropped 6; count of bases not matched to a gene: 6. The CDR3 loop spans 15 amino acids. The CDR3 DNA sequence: TGTGCCAGCAGCGATAGCGGGAGGGCCCGGGATACGCAGTATTTT. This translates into CASSDSGRARDTQYF.

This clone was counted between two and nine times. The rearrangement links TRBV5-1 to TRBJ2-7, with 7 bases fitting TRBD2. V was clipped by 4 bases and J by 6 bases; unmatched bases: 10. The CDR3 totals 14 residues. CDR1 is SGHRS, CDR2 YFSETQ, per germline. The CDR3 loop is CASSPGLVGTEQYF. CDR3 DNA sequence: TGCGCCAGCAGCCCCGGACTAGTGGGGACCGAGCAGTACTTC.

In DNA, the CDR3 is TGTGCCAGCAGCCGTAACTTCCGCGGGGGGTCTGGAAACACCATATATTTT. The encoded protein is CASSRNFRGGSGNTIYF. The V and J genes are TRBV11-2 and TRBJ1-3, with D possibly being TRBD1 (5 bases). Germline CDR1 SGHAT, CDR2 FQNNGV. This CDR3 has 17 residues. V lost 5 bases to trimming and J lost 1 base, with 18 bases between them. The full variable domain, in which reference TRBV11-2 and TRBJ1-3 provide the parts outside the CDR3, is EAGVAQSPRYKIIEKRQSVAFWCNPISGHATLYWYQQILGQGPKLLIQFQNNGVVDDSQLPKDRFSAERLKGVDSTLKIQPAKLEDSAVYLCASSRNFRGGSGNTIYFGEGSWLTVV.

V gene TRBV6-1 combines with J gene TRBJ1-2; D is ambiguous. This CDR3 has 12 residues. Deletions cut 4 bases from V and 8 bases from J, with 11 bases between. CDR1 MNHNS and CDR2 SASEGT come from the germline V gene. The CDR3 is CASSARSGGYTF. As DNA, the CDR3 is TGTGCCAGCAGTGCCCGGTCGGGGGGCTACACCTTC.

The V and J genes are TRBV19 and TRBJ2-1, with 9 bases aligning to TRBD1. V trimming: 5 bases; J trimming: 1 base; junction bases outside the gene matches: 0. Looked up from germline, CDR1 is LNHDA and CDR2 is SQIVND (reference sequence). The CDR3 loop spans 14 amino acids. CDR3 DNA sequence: TGTGCCAGTAGTGACAGGGGGTCCTACAATGAGCAGTTCTTC. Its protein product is CASSDRGSYNEQFF.

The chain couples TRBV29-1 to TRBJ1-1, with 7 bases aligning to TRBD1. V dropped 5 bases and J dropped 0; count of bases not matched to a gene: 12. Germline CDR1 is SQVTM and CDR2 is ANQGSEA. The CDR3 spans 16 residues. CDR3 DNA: TGCAGCGTTCTAACCGCGACAGGGTCCCTGAACACTGAAGCTTTCTTT. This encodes CSVLTATGSLNTEAFF.

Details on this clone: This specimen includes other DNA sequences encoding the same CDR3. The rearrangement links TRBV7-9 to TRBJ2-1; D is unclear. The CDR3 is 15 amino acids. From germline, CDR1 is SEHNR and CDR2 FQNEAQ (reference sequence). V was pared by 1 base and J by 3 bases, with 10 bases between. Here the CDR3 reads CASSLVRGVYNEQFF. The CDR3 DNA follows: TGTGCCAGCAGCTTAGTCCGCGGCGTCTACAATGAGCAGTTCTTC.

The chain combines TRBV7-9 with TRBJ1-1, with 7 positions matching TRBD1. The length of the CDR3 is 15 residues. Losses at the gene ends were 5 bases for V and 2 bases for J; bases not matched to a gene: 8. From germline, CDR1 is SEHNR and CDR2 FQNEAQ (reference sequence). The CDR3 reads CASSNYRGPNTEAFF. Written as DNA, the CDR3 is TGTGCCAGCAGCAACTACAGGGGACCTAACACTGAAGCTTTCTTT.

The CDR3 nucleotides are TGTGCCAGCAGTACTCGACAGGGGGTAGAGGAGACCCAGTACTTC. Amino acids: CASSTRQGVEETQYF. The rearrangement joins TRBV6-5 to TRBJ2-5, with 9 bases identical to TRBD1. CDR1 is MNHEY, CDR2 SVGAGI, per germline. The ends lost 5 bases at V and 5 bases at J; junction bases unmatched: 9. There are 15 residues in the CDR3.

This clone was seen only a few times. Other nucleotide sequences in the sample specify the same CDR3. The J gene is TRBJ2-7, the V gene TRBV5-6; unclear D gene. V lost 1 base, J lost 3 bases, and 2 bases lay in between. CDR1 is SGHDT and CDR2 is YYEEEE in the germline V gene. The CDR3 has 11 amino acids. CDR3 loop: CASSLHYEQYF. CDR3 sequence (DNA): TGTGCCAGCAGCTTGCACTACGAGCAGTACTTC.

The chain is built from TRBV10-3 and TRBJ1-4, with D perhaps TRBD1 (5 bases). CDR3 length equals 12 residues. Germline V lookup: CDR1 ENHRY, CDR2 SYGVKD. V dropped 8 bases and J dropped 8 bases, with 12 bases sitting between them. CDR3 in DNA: TGTGCCATCGGGGGGTTCGGAGAAAAACTGTTTTTT. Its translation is CAIGGFGEKLFF.

As DNA, the CDR3 is TGTGCCAGCAGTTTAGGCCAATCTGGTGAAAAACTGTTTTTT. Translating it yields CASSLGQSGEKLFF. J is TRBJ1-4 and V is TRBV27, with D unclear. V lost 2 bases and J 7 bases, leaving 11 bases between the germline ends. Per germline, CDR1 MNHEY and CDR2 SMNVEV (reference sequence). The CDR3 is 14 residues long.

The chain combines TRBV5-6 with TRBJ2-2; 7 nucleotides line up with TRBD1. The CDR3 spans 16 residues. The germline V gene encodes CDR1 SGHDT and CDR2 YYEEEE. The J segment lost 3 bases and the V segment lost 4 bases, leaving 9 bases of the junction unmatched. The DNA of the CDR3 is TGTGCCAGCAGCCGCGACAGGGCAAGACACACCGGGGAGCTGTTTTTT. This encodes CASSRDRARHTGELFF.

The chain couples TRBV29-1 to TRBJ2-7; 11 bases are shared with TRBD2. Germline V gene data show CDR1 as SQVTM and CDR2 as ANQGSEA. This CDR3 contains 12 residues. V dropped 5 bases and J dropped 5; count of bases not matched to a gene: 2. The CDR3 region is CSVLSGRDEQYF. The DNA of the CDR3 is TGCAGCGTTCTTAGCGGGAGGGACGAGCAGTACTTC.